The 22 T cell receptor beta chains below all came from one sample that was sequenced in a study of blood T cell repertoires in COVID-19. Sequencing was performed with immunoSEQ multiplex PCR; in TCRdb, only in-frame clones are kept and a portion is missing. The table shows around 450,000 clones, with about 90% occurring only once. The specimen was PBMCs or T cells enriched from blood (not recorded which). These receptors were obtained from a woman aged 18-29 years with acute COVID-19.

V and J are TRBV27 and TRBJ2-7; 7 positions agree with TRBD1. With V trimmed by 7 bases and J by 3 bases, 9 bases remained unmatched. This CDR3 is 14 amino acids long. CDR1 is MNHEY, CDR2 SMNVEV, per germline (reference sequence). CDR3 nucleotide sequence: TGTGCCAGCATGCCCGGGACAGCATACTACGAGCAGTACTTC. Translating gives CASMPGTAYYEQYF.

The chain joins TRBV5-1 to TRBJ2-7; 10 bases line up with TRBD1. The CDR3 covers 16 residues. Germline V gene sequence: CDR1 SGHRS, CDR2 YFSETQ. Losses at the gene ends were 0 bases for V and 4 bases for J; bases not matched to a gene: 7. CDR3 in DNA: TGCGCCAGCAGCTTGGGATTGGGACAGGGGCAGTACGAGCAGTACTTC. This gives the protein CASSLGLGQGQYEQYF.

This chain's CDR3 is CASSTRDSNYGYTF. CDR3 bases: TGTGCCAGCAGCACTCGGGACAGTAACTATGGCTACACCTTC. This chain uses TRBV6-5 with TRBJ1-2; 7 bases align to TRBD1. The germline gives CDR1 MNHEY, CDR2 SVGAGI. V dropped 6 bases and J dropped 1; count of bases not matched to a gene: 5. The CDR3 runs to 14 residues.

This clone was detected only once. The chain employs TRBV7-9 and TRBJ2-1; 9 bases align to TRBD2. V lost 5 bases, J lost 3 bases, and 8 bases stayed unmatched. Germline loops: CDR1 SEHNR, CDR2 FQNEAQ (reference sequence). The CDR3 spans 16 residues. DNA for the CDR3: TGTGCCAGCAGCACGACCGGGACTAGCTACTACAATGAGCAGTTCTTC. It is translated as CASSTTGTSYYNEQFF. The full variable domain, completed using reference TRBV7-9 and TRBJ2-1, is DTGVSQNPRHKITKRGQNVTFRCDPISEHNRLYWYRQTLGQGPEFLTYFQNEAQLEKSRLLSDRFSAERPKGSFSTLEIQRTEQGDSAMYLCASSTTGTSYYNEQFFGPGTRLTVL.

As DNA, the CDR3 is TGTGCCAGCAGCCGCACGGCGCGGGGGTACTACGAGCAGTACTTC. The encoded protein is CASSRTARGYYEQYF. The J gene is TRBJ2-7, the V gene TRBV7-2; 7 nucleotides line up with TRBD2. The germline CDR1 and CDR2 sequences are SGHTA and FQGNSA. The trim removed 5 bases at V and 3 bases at J, leaving 10 bases unmatched. The CDR3 runs 15 residues.

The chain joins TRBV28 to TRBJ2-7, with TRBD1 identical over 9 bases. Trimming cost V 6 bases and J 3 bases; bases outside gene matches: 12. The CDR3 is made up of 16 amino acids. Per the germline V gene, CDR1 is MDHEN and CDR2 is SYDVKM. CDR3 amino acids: CASSYTRTGVHYEQYF. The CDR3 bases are TGTGCCAGCAGCTATACCAGGACAGGGGTTCACTACGAGCAGTACTTC.

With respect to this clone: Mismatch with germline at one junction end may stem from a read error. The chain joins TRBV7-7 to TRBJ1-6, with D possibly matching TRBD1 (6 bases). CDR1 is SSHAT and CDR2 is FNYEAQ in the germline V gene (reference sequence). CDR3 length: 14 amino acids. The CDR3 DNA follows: TGTGCTAGCAGCCGAAACAGGGAGAATTCACCCCTCCACTTT. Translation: CASSRNRENSPLHF.

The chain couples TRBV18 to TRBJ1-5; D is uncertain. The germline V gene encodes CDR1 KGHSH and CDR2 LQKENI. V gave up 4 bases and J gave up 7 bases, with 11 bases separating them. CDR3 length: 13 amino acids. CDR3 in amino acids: CASSLNGGQPQHF. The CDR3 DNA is TGTGCCAGCTCACTCAATGGAGGACAGCCCCAGCATTTT.

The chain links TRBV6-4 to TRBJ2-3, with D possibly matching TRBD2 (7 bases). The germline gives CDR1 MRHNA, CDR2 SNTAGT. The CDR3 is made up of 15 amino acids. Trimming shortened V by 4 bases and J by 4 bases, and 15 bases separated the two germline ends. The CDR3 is CASSAMGGRADTQYF. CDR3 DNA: TGTGCCAGCAGTGCTATGGGGGGGCGCGCAGATACGCAGTATTTT.

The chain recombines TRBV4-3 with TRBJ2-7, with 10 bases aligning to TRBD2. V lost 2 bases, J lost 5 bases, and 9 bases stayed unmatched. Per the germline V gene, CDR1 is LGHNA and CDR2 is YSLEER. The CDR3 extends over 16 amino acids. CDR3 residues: CASSQQLTSGIHEQYF. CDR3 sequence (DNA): TGCGCCAGCAGCCAACAACTTACTAGCGGGATACACGAGCAGTACTTC.

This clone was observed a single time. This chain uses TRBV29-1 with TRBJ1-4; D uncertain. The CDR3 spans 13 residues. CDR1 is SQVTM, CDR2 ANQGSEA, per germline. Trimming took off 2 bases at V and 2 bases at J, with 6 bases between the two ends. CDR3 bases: TGCAGCGTTGAAAGCAGGACTAATGAAAAACTGTTTTTT. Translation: CSVESRTNEKLFF.

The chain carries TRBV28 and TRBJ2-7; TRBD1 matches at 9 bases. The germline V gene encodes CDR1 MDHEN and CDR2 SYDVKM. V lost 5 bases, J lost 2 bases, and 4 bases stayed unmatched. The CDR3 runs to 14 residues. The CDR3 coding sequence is TGTGCCAGCAGTCCGCACAGGGGGCCCTACGAGCAGTACTTC. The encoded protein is CASSPHRGPYEQYF.

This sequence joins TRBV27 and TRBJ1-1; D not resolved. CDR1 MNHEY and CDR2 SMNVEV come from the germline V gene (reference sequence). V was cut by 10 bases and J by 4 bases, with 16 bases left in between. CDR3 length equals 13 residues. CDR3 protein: CATLEHLGTEAFF. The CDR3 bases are TGTGCCACCTTGGAGCATTTGGGCACTGAAGCTTTCTTT.

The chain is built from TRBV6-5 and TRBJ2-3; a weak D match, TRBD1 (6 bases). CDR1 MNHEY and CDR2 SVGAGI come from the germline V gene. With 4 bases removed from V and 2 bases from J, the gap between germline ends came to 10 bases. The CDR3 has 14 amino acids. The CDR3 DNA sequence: TGTGCCAGCAGTTGGGACACCCTCACAGATACGCAGTATTTT. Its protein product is CASSWDTLTDTQYF.

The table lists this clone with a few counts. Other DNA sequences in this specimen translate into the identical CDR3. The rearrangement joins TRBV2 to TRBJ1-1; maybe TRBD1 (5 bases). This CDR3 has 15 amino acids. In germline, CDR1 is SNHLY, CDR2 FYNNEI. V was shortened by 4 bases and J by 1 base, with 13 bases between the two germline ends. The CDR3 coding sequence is TGTGCCAGCAGTGTATCCGGGACTGGGAACACTGAAGCTTTCTTT. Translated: CASSVSGTGNTEAFF. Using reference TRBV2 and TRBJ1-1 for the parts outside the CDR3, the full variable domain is EPEVTQTPSHQVTQMGQEVILRCVPISNHLYFYWYRQILGQKVEFLVSFYNNEISEKSEIFDDQFSVERPDGSNFTLKIRSTKLEDSAMYFCASSVSGTGNTEAFFGQGTRLTVV.

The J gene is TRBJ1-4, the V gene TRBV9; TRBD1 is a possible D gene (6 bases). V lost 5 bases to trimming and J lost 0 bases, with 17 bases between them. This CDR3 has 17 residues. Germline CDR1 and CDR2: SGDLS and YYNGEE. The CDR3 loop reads CASRRGQAFATNEKLFF. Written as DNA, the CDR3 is TGTGCCAGCAGGAGGGGACAAGCCTTCGCAACTAATGAAAAACTGTTTTTT.

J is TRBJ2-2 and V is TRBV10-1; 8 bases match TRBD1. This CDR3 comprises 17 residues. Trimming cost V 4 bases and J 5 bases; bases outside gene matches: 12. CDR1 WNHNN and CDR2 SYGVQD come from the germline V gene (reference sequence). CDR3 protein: CASSGGRDRGPTGELFF. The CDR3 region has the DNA TGCGCCAGCAGTGGCGGCCGAGACAGGGGTCCGACCGGGGAGCTGTTTTTT.

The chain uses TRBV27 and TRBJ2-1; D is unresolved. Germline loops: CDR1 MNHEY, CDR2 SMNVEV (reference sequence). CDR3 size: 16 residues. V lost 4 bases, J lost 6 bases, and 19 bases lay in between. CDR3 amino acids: CASSSPRLRLTNEQFF. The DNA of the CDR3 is TGTGCCAGCAGTTCCCCACGACTGCGCCTAACCAATGAGCAGTTCTTC.

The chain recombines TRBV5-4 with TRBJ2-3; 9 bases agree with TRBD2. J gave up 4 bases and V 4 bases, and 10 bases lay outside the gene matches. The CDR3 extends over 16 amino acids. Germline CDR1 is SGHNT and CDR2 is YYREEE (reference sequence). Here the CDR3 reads CASSPQAGGPSDTQYF. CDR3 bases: TGTGCCAGCAGCCCCCAAGCGGGGGGCCCTTCAGATACGCAGTATTTT.

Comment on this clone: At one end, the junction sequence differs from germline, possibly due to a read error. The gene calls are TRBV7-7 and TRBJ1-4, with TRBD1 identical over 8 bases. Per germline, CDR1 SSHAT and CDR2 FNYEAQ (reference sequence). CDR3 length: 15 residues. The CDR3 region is CASSLGRGLYEKLFF. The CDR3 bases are TGTGCTAGCAGCTTAGGCAGGGGGCTTTACGAAAAACTGTTTTTT.

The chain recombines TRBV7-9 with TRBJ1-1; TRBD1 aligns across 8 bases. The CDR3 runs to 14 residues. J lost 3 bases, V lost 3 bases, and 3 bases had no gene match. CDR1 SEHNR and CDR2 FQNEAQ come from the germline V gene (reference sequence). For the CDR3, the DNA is TGTGCCAGCAGCTTCGGACAGGGCGACACTGAAGCTTTCTTT. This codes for CASSFGQGDTEAFF.

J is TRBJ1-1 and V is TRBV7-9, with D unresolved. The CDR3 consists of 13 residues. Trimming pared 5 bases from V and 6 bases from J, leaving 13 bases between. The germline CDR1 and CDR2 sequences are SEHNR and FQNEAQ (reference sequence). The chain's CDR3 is CASSRPEIAEAFF. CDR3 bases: TGTGCCAGCAGCCGTCCGGAGATCGCTGAAGCTTTCTTT.